This TCR beta chain comes out of a study of response to subunit inactivated influenza vaccine. This clonotype was counted at least ten times. As yet, its antigen is unknown. The V end was cut by 4 bases, the J end by 5 bases, with 20 bases between. Germline V gene sequence: CDR1 LGHNA, CDR2 YSLEER. The CDR3 length is 17 residues. General study results and limits: Authors suggested each seasonal influenza vaccination recruits few new T cells.

MiXCR was run by TCRdb on the RT-PCR reads, yielding one entry per CDR3 protein. The sample carries roughly 650,000 distinct CDR3 sequences, approximately 15% recorded once. The chain has TRBV4-3 and TRBJ2-2; a possible D gene is TRBD1 (10 bases). This TCR came from a man aged 45-65 years who received an inactivated influenza vaccine. The sequences come from PBMCs from blood, collected roughly 13 days after vaccination. CDR3: CASSRLADRGYTGELFF. CDR3 DNA: TGCGCCAGCAGCCGACTAGCGGACAGGGGGTATACCGGGGAGCTGTTTTTT.